This passage covers 25 T cell receptor beta chains from one sample sequenced in a study of blood T cells in healthy people across ages. Alongside a J-beta primer mix, a sample-barcoded 5' primer served in a second PCR lasting about 7 to 12 cycles. TCRdb re-derived calls from the 5' RACE reads in MiXCR, one entry per CDR3 protein. The table records approximately 810,000 distinct CDR3 sequences, more than 25% of them present only once. What was sequenced was blood. All receptors come from a woman of 80 years or more in good health.

This clonotype appeared a few times. A much more abundant neighbour one base away suggests this may be a read error. The chain couples TRBV5-1 to TRBJ2-5, with D possibly being TRBD1 or TRBD2 (5 bases each). Looked up from germline, CDR1 is SGHRS and CDR2 is YFSETQ. This CDR3 is 15 amino acids long. The CDR3 sequence: CSSKESGPSQETQYF. The DNA for the CDR3 is TGCTCCAGCAAAGAGTCGGGACCATCCCAAGAGACCCAGTACTTC. The variable domain in full, completed from reference TRBV5-1 and TRBJ2-5, reads KAGVTQTPRYLIKTRGQQVTLSCSPISGHRSVSWYQQTPGQGLQFLFEYFSETQRNKGNFPGRFSGRQFSNSRSEMNVSTLELGDSALYLCSSKESGPSQETQYFGPGTRLLVL.

CDR3 residues: CASSLASLAGGKGETQYF. DNA for the CDR3: TGTGCCAGCAGCTTAGCCTCACTAGCGGGGGGGAAAGGAGAGACCCAGTACTTC. The rearrangement uses TRBV11-3 and TRBJ2-4, with TRBD2 matching 13 bases. Judging by the DNA end, TRBJ2-5 fits better; the J call may be wrong. The CDR3 is 18 amino acids. The germline CDR1 and CDR2 sequences are SGHNT and YENEEA.

This clonotype was counted many times. CDR3 nucleotides: TGCAGTGCTAGTCCGCGGGTCGGGGGCTCCTACAATGAGCAGTTCTTC. This gives the protein CSASPRVGGSYNEQFF. The chain employs TRBV20-1 and TRBJ2-1, with TRBD2 as a possible D gene (6 bases). CDR1 is DFQATT and CDR2 is SNEGSKA in the germline V gene (reference sequence). This CDR3 has 16 residues. V was pared by 3 bases and J by 0 bases, with 15 bases between.

The table lists this clonotype with a few counts. This chain links TRBV10-3 with TRBJ1-4; 7 bases match TRBD1. CDR3 size: 12 residues. With 10 bases clipped from V and 7 bases from J, the junction kept 6 bases outside the gene matches. Germline CDR1 ENHRY, CDR2 SYGVKD. CDR3 nucleotide sequence: TGTGCCAGCGGGACAGTCCCTGAAAAACTGTTTTTT. It specifies CASGTVPEKLFF.

In this sample, this clonotype turned up many times. The CDR3 nucleotides are TGTGCCAGCAGTTTAATAGGGGGCTTGGACATTCAGTACTTC. This translates into CASSLIGGLDIQYF. The J gene is TRBJ2-4, the V gene TRBV12-3 or TRBV12-4; 7 positions agree with TRBD1. J lost 8 bases, V lost 2 bases, and 6 bases had no gene match. CDR3 size: 14 residues.

This clonotype was seen ten or more times. The chain recombines TRBV4-2 with TRBJ2-3; 9 bases agree with TRBD1. Losses at the gene ends were 2 bases for V and 4 bases for J; bases not matched to a gene: 4. CDR1 and CDR2 from the germline V gene are LGHNA and YNFKEQ. The CDR3 spans 15 residues. CDR3 nucleotide sequence: TGTGCCAGCAGCCAATTCCGGGACAGGGCAGATACGCAGTATTTT. The encoded protein is CASSQFRDRADTQYF.

This clonotype was counted a few times. The chain links TRBV7-8 to TRBJ2-3; D not certain. The germline V and J ends were trimmed by 3 bases and 4 bases, with 5 bases remaining between them. The CDR3 consists of 12 residues. Germline lookup yields CDR1 SGHVS and CDR2 FQNEAQ. CDR3 coding DNA: TGTGCCAGCAGCTTCAACGCAGATACGCAGTATTTT. Translating gives CASSFNADTQYF.

The V call is TRBV29-1, the J call TRBJ2-5; weak D call: TRBD2 (6 bases). Germline assignment: CDR1 SQVTM and CDR2 ANQGSEA. Deletions cut 4 bases from V and 2 bases from J, with 23 bases between. The CDR3 runs 17 residues. The CDR3 protein is CSVAGSGHGGSQETQYF. CDR3 bases: TGCAGCGTTGCGGGTAGTGGACATGGGGGGAGTCAAGAGACCCAGTACTTC. The full variable domain, rest sourced from reference TRBV29-1 and TRBJ2-5, is SAVISQKPSRDICQRGTSLTIQCQVDSQVTMMFWYRQQPGQSLTLIATANQGSEATYESGFVIDKFPISRPNLTFSTLTVSNMSPEDSSIYLCSVAGSGHGGSQETQYFGPGTRLLVL.

The chain recombines TRBV19 with TRBJ2-1; TRBD2 aligns across 14 bases. This CDR3 has 15 amino acids. Unmatched junction bases numbered 3, after V lost 6 bases and J lost 5 bases. Per germline, CDR1 LNHDA and CDR2 SQIVND (reference sequence). This CDR3 is CASRKTSGGDNEQFF. DNA of the CDR3: TGTGCCAGTAGGAAGACTAGCGGGGGGGACAATGAGCAGTTCTTC. The complete variable domain, with remaining parts taken from reference TRBV19 and TRBJ2-1, reads DGGITQSPKYLFRKEGQNVTLSCEQNLNHDAMYWYRQDPGQGLRLIYYSQIVNDFQKGDIAEGYSVSREKKESFPLTVTSAQKNPTAFYLCASRKTSGGDNEQFFGPGTRLTVL.

This clonotype has just a few counts. This sequence joins TRBV4-3 and TRBJ2-2, with D hard to call. The CDR3 spans 14 residues. Germline V CDR1 and CDR2: LGHNA, YSLEER. The ends were cut back, 0 bases at V and 6 bases at J, with 8 bases in the middle. In DNA form, the CDR3 reads TGCGCCAGCAGCCAAGACGTCCGCGCCGGGGAGCTGTTTTTT. Its translation is CASSQDVRAGELFF.

There are many counts of this clonotype. The chain is built from TRBV7-2 and TRBJ2-1; 9 bases line up with TRBD2. The CDR3 is made up of 15 amino acids. With V trimmed by 4 bases and J by 14 bases, 15 bases remained unmatched. The germline CDR1 and CDR2 sequences are SGHTA and FQGNSA. The CDR3, as DNA: TGTGCCAGCAGCTCAAACCTGGGATATGCGGGGGGGGAGTTCTTC. Translated: CASSSNLGYAGGEFF.

The rearrangement joins TRBV3-1 to TRBJ2-5, with TRBD1 identical over 7 bases. V shed 3 bases, J shed 11 bases, and the junction held 15 bases outside the gene matches. Germline-derived CDR1 and CDR2 are LGHDT and YNNKEL (reference sequence). The length of the CDR3 is 15 residues. CDR3 loop: CASSHAQLQGQRQYF. Here the CDR3 DNA reads TGTGCCAGCAGCCATGCTCAACTACAGGGGCAGCGGCAGTACTTC.

On this clonotype: Being one base from a much bigger clone, this may be a read error. The rearrangement joins TRBV6-2 or TRBV6-3 to TRBJ1-1; a possible D gene is TRBD1 (6 bases). V shed 5 bases and J shed 3 bases, with 13 bases lying between them. Germline V gene lookup returns CDR1 MNHEY and CDR2 SVGEGT. This CDR3 is 14 amino acids long. This CDR3 reads CASSPNREDTEAFF. Here the CDR3 DNA reads TGTGCCAGCAGTCCGAACAGGGAGGACACTGAAGCTTTCTTT.

The genes are TRBV12-3 or TRBV12-4 and TRBJ2-7; 7 bases are a match to TRBD1. This CDR3 comprises 17 residues. The junction had 11 bases not matched to a gene; V was cut back by 3 bases and J by 0 bases. CDR3 protein: CASSFRPGQQSSYEQYF. DNA for the CDR3: TGTGCCAGCAGTTTCAGACCGGGACAGCAGAGCTCCTACGAGCAGTACTTC.

This clonotype appeared a few times. The chain carries TRBV2 and TRBJ1-1, with unresolved D. Per the germline V gene, CDR1 is SNHLY and CDR2 is FYNNEI. V was shortened by 8 bases and J by 11 bases, with 18 bases between the two germline ends. The CDR3 spans 12 residues. The CDR3 spells CASHNLDFEAFF. CDR3 DNA: TGTGCCAGCCACAACCTGGATTTTGAGGCTTTCTTT.

V gene TRBV24-1 combines with J gene TRBJ2-2; no reliable D call. CDR1 KGHDR and CDR2 SFDVKD come from the germline V gene. The CDR3 has 15 residues. V was pared by 3 bases and J by 4 bases, with 11 bases between. The CDR3 region has the DNA TGTGCCACCAGTGATCCTCAAATTTCCACCGGGGAGCTGTTTTTT. Its translation: CATSDPQISTGELFF.

Comment on this clonotype: This may arise from a read error, as a much more abundant clone is one base away. The chain joins TRBV5-1 to TRBJ2-7; D remains ambiguous. Germline CDR1 is SGHRS and CDR2 is YFSETQ. With 3 bases removed from V and 6 bases from J, the gap between germline ends came to 10 bases. The CDR3 has 12 amino acids. The CDR3 reads CASSYDWGEQYF. The CDR3 coding sequence is TGCGCCAGCAGCTACGACTGGGGCGAGCAGTACTTC.

Points on this clonotype: A read error may produce the germline difference seen at one junction end. The V gene is TRBV12-3 or TRBV12-4, the J gene TRBJ2-6; maybe TRBD2 (5 bases). The CDR3 consists of 15 residues. CDR3 residues: CASSSEREGANVLTF. For the CDR3, the DNA is TGCGCCAGCAGTTCGGAGAGGGAGGGGGCCAACGTCCTGACTTTC.

This clonotype was seen many times. The gene calls are TRBV6-1 and TRBJ2-1; D not resolved. This CDR3 is 14 amino acids long. CDR1 and CDR2 from the germline V gene are MNHNS and SASEGT. V lost 4 bases, J lost 0 bases, and 7 bases lay in between. CDR3 DNA sequence: TGTGCCAGCAGTGTAGTTAGCTCCTACAATGAGCAGTTCTTC. It yields the protein CASSVVSSYNEQFF.

On this clonotype: Lacking the conserved final phenylalanine or tryptophan, this CDR3 likely reflects a read error. This chain links TRBV5-1 with TRBJ1-4; D perhaps matches TRBD1 (6 bases). The CDR3 has 15 amino acids. Trimming took 0 bases from V and 2 from J, leaving 8 bases between them. In germline, CDR1 is SGHRS, CDR2 YFSETQ. The CDR3 sequence: CASSLGQATNEKLFL. CDR3 bases: TGCGCCAGCAGCTTGGGACAGGCCACTAATGAAAAACTGTTTTTG.

The J gene is TRBJ2-1, the V gene TRBV10-3, with TRBD2 matching 7 bases. The length of the CDR3 is 15 residues. Trimming removed 4 bases from V and 12 bases from J; junction bases left unmatched: 15. Looked up from germline, CDR1 is ENHRY and CDR2 is SYGVKD. CDR3 amino acids: CAISVGAGDHSGQFF. CDR3 sequence (DNA): TGTGCCATCAGTGTTGGCGCGGGGGACCACAGTGGGCAGTTCTTC.

This clonotype was seen at least ten times. The gene calls are TRBV5-1 and TRBJ2-3; 10 bases line up with TRBD2. CDR1 is SGHRS and CDR2 is YFSETQ in the germline V gene. The CDR3 consists of 14 residues. The J segment lost 6 bases and the V segment lost 3 bases, leaving 4 bases of the junction unmatched. CDR3 amino acids: CASSSGTSDDTQYF. The DNA of the CDR3 is TGCGCCAGCAGCTCCGGGACTAGCGATGATACGCAGTATTTT.

V is TRBV10-3 and J is TRBJ2-3; 9 nucleotides match TRBD2. V dropped 0 bases and J dropped 1; count of bases not matched to a gene: 5. The CDR3 is 17 residues long. Germline CDR1 reads ENHRY; CDR2 reads SYGVKD. CDR3: CAISESRASGGTDTQYF. The CDR3 DNA is TGTGCCATCAGTGAGTCGAGGGCTAGCGGGGGCACAGATACGCAGTATTTT.

The chain links TRBV5-4 to TRBJ2-1; a weak D match, TRBD2 (5 bases). The germline V gene has CDR1 SGHNT and CDR2 YYREEE (reference sequence). The CDR3 is 15 residues long. V lost 7 bases and J lost 3, with 17 bases in between. This chain's CDR3 is CASANGVVGYNEQFF. CDR3 DNA sequence: TGTGCCAGCGCGAACGGGGTGGTGGGCTACAATGAGCAGTTCTTC.

The chain combines TRBV6-1 with TRBJ2-7; 8 bases match TRBD1. The CDR3 loop spans 16 amino acids. The V gene's germline CDR1 is MNHNS and CDR2 SASEGT. The trim removed 0 bases at V and 7 bases at J, leaving 11 bases unmatched. The CDR3 DNA follows: TGTGCCAGCAGTGAAGCGGGGCAGGGGGCTTACAATGAGCAGTACTTC. Its protein product is CASSEAGQGAYNEQYF.